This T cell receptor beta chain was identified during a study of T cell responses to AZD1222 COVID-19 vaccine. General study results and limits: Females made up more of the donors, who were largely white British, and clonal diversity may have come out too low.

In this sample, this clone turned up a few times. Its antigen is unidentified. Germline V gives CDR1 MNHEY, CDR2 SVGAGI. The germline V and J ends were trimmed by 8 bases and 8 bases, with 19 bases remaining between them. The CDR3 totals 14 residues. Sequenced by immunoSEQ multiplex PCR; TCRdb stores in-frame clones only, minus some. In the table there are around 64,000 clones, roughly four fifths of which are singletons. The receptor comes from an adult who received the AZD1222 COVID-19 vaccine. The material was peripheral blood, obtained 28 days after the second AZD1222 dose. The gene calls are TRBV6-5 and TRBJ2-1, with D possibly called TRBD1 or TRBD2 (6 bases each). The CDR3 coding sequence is TGTGCCAGCGCACCTTTGGGGGGCAGCGATGAGCAGTTCTTC. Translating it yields CASAPLGGSDEQFF.